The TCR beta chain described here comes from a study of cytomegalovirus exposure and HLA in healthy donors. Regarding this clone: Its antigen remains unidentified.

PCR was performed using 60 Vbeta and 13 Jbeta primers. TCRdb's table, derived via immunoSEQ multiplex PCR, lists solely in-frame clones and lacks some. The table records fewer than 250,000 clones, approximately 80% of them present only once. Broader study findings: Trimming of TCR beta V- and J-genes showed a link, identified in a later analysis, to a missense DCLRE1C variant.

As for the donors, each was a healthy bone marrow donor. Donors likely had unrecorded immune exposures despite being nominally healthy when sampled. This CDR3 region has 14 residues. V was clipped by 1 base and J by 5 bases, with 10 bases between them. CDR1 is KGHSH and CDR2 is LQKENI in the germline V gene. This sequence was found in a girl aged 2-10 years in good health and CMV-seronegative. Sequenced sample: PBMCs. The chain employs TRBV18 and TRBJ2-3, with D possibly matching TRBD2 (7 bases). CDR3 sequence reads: CASSPQGGEDTQYF. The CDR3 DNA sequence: TGTGCCAGCTCACCACAGGGGGGGGAAGATACGCAGTATTTT.